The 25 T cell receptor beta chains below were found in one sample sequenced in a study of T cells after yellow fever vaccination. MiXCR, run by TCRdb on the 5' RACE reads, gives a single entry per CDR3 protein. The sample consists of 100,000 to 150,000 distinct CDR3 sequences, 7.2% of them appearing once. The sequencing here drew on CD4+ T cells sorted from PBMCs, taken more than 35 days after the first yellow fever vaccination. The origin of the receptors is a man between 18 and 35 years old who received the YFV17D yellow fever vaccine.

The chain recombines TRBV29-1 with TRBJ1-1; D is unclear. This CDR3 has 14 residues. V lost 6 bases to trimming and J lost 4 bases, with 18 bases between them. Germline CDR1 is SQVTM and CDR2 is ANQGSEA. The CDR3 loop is CSVSIRDLSTEAFF. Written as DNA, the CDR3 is TGCAGCGTGTCGATTAGGGATCTGAGCACTGAAGCTTTCTTT.

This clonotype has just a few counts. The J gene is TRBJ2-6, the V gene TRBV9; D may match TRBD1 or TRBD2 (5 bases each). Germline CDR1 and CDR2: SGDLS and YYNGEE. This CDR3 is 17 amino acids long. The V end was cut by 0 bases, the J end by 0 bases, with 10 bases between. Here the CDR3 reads CASSVVGGRSGANVLTF. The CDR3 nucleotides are TGTGCCAGCAGCGTAGTTGGGGGTCGCTCTGGGGCCAACGTCCTGACTTTC.

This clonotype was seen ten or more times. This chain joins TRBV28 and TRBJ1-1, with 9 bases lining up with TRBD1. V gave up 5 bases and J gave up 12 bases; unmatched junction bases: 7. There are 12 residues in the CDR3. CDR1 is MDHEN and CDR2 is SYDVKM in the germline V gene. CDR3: CASSGPGTGSFF. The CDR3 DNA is TGTGCCAGCAGTGGACCCGGGACAGGGTCTTTCTTT.

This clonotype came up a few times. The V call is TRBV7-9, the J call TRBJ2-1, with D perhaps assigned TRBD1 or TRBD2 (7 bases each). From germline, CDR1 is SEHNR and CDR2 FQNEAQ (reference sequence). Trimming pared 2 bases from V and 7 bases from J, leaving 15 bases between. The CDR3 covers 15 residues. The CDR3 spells CASSLPGGAGNEQFF. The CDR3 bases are TGTGCCAGCAGCTTACCAGGGGGGGCCGGTAATGAGCAGTTCTTC.

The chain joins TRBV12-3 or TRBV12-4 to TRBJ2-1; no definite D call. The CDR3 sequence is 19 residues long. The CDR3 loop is CTCSFQAPSYLISYNEQFF. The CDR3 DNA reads TGTACCTGCAGTTTCCAAGCGCCTTCCTATCTAATCTCCTACAATGAGCAGTTCTTC.

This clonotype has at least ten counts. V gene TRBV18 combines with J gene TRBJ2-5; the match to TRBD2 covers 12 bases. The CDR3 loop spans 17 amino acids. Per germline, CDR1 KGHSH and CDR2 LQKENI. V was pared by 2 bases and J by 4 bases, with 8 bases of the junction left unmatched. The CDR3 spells CASSPTTLLAGGETQYF. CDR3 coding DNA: TGTGCCAGCTCACCAACAACCCTACTAGCGGGGGGAGAGACCCAGTACTTC. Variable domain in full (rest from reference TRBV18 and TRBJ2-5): NAGVMQNPRHLVRRRGQEARLRCSPMKGHSHVYWYRQLPEEGLKFMVYLQKENIIDESGMPKERFSAEFPKEGPSILRIQQVVRGDSAAYFCASSPTTLLAGGETQYFGPGTRLLVL.

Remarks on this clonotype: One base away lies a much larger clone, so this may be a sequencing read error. In DNA form, the CDR3 reads TGTGCCAGCAGTGAAGCGGCAAGGGGCGCGGGCTATGGCTACACCTTC. It is translated as CASSEAARGAGYGYTF. V usage is TRBV6-1 and J usage is TRBJ1-2, with D possibly matching TRBD1 (5 bases). Germline V CDR1 and CDR2: MNHNS, SASEGT. Trimming stripped 0 bases from V and 4 bases from J, with 15 bases between. CDR3 length: 16 residues.

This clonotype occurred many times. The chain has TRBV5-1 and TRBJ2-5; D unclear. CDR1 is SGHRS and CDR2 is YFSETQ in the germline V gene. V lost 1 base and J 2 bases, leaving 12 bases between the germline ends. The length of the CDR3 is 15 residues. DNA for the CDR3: TGCGCCAGCAGCTTGCAGGCAGCACCTCAAGAGACCCAGTACTTC. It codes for CASSLQAAPQETQYF. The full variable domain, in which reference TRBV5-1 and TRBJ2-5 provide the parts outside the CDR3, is KAGVTQTPRYLIKTRGQQVTLSCSPISGHRSVSWYQQTPGQGLQFLFEYFSETQRNKGNFPGRFSGRQFSNSRSEMNVSTLELGDSALYLCASSLQAAPQETQYFGPGTRLLVL.

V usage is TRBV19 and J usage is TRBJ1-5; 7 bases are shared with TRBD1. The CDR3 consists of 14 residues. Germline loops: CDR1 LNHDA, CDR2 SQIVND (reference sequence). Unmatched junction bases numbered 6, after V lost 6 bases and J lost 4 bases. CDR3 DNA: TGTGCCAGTAGCCCGGGACAGCGAAATCAGCCCCAGCATTTT. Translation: CASSPGQRNQPQHF. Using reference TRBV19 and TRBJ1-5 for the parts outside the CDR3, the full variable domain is DGGITQSPKYLFRKEGQNVTLSCEQNLNHDAMYWYRQDPGQGLRLIYYSQIVNDFQKGDIAEGYSVSREKKESFPLTVTSAQKNPTAFYLCASSPGQRNQPQHFGDGTRLSIL.

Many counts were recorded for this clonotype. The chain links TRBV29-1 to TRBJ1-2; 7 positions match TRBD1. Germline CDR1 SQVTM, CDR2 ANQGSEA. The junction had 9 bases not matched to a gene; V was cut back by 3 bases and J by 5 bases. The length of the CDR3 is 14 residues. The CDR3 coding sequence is TGCAGCGTTGACGTCCAGGGGGGGTTGTATGGCTACACCTTC. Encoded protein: CSVDVQGGLYGYTF.

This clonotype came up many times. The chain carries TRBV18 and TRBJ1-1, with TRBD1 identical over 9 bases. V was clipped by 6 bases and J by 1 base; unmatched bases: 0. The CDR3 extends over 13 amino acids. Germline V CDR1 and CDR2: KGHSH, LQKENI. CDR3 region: CASSTGGNTEAFF. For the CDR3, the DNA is TGTGCCAGCTCGACAGGGGGGAACACTGAAGCTTTCTTT.

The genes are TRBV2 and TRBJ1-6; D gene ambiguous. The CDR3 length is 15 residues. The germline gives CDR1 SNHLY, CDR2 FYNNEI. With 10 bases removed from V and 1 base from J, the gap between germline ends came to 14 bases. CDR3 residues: CATIRSGSYNSPLHF. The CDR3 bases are TGTGCCACTATCAGGTCCGGTTCCTATAATTCACCCCTCCACTTT.

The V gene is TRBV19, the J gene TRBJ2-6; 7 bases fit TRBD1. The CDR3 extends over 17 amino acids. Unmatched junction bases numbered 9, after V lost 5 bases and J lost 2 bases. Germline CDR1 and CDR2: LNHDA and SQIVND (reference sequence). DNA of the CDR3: TGTGCCAGTAGTCCCCGGACAGGATTCCCTGGGGCCAACGTCCTGACTTTC. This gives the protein CASSPRTGFPGANVLTF.

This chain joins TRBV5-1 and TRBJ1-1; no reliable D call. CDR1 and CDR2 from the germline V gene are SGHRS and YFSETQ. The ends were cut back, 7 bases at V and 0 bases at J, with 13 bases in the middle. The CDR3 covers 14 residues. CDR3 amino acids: CASALGQLNTEAFF. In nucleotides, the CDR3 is TGCGCCAGCGCGCTAGGGCAGTTGAACACTGAAGCTTTCTTT.

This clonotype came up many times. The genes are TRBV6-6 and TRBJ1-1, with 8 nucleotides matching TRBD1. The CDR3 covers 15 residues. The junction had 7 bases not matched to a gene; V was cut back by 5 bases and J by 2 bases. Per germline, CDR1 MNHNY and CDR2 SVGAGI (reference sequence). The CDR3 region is CASSQSTGGNTEAFF. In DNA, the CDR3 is TGTGCCAGCAGTCAAAGCACAGGGGGTAACACTGAAGCTTTCTTT.

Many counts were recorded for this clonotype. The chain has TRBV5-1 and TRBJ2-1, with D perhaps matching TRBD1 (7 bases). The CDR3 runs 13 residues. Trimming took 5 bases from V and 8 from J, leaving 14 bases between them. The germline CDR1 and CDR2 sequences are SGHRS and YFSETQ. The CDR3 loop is CASRQVRGDEQFF. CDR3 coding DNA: TGCGCCAGCAGGCAGGTCAGGGGGGATGAGCAGTTCTTC.

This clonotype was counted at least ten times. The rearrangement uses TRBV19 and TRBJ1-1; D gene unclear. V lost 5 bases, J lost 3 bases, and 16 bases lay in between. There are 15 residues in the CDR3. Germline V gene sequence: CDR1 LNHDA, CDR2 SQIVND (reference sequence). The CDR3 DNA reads TGTGCCAGTAGTGTCAACCCGGGAGGAGACACTGAAGCTTTCTTT. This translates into CASSVNPGGDTEAFF. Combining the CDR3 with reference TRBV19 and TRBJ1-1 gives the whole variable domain DGGITQSPKYLFRKEGQNVTLSCEQNLNHDAMYWYRQDPGQGLRLIYYSQIVNDFQKGDIAEGYSVSREKKESFPLTVTSAQKNPTAFYLCASSVNPGGDTEAFFGQGTRLTVV.

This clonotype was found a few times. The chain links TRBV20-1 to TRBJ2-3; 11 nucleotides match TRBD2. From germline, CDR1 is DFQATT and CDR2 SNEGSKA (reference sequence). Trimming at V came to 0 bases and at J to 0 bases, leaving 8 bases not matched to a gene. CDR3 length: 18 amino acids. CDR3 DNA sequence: TGCAGTGCTAGAGACCCTTCTAGCGGGGGGTGGAGCACAGATACGCAGTATTTT. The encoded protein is CSARDPSSGGWSTDTQYF.

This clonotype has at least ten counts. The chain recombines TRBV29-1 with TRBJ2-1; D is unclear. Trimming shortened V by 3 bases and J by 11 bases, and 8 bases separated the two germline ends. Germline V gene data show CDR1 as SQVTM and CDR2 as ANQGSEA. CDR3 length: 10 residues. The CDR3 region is CSVDTVQQFF. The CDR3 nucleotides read TGCAGCGTTGATACAGTACAGCAGTTCTTC.

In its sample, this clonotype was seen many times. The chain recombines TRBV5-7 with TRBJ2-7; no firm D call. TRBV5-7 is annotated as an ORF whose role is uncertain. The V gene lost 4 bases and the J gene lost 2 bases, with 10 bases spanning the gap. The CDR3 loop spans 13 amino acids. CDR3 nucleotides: TGTGCCAGCAGCCGTCCGCGAACCTACGAGCAGTACGTC. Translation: CASSRPRTYEQYV.

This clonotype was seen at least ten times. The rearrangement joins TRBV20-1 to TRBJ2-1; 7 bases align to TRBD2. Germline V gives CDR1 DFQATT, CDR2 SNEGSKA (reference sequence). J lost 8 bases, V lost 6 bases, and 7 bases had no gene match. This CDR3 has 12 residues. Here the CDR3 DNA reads TGCAGTGCGGCGGGGGTAGTCGATGAGCAGTTCTTC. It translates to CSAAGVVDEQFF.

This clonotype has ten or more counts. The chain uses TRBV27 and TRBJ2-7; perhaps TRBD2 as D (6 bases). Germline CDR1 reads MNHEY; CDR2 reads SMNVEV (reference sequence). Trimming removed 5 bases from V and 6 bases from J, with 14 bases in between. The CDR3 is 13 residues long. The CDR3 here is CASSRLERPEQYF. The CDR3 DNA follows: TGTGCCAGCAGTCGACTAGAACGACCCGAGCAGTACTTC.

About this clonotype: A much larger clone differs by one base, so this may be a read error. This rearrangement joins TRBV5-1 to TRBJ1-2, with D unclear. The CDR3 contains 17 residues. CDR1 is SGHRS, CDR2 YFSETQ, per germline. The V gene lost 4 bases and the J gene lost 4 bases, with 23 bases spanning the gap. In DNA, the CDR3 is TGCGCCAGCAGCCCAGGTTTCGTCGCGACCTTGTCCTATGGCTACACCTTC. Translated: CASSPGFVATLSYGYTF.

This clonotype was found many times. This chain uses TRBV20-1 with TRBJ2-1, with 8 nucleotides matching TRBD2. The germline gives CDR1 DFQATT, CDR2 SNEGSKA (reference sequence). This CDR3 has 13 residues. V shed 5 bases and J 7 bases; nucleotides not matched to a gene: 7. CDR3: CSAPRAGENEQFF. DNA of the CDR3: TGCAGTGCTCCTCGAGCGGGGGAAAATGAGCAGTTCTTC.

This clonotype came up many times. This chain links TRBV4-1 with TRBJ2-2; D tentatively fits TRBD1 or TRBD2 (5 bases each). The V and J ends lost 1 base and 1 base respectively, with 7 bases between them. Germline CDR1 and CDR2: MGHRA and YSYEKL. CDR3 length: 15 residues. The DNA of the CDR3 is TGCGCCAGCAGCCAAGGGGACCAGAACACCGGGGAGCTGTTTTTT. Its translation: CASSQGDQNTGELFF.